A selection of T cell receptor beta chains follows, all from one sample in a study of human T cells and chemical hapten exposure. TCRdb reprocessed the RACE reads with MiXCR, giving one entry per CDR3 protein. The sample lists about 160,000 distinct CDR3 sequences, around a quarter seen once, with approximately 2.3% in the top ten. The sequences come from whole blood, collected in connection with sensitization to the hapten diphenylcyclopropenone (DPC). The receptors were gathered from a woman in her late teens or twenties with alopecia areata. Some clones in this sample may be carry-over from other donors' samples. Both conserved end residues are part of each CDR3. The order of the fields is D gene, clone size, J gene, V gene, CDR3 protein, CDR3 DNA. A D gene is named only where the DNA matches it firmly. The size field is filled for only some rows; it gives once, few, many or a size class.

NA	few	TRBJ2-3	TRBV12-3/TRBV12-4	CASSFKWADTQYF	TGTGCCAGCAGTTTCAAGTGGGCGGATACGCAGTATTTT
NA	once	TRBJ2-3	TRBV6-2/TRBV6-3	CALRIAPTDTQYF	TGTGCCCTTCGGATAGCGCCCACAGATACGCAGTATTTT
TRBD2	NA	TRBJ2-1	TRBV11-2	CASSRTPSGRANEQFF	TGTGCCAGCAGCCGTACACCTAGCGGGAGGGCCAATGAGCAGTTCTTC
NA	NA	TRBJ2-2	TRBV7-2	CASSWSGLNTGELFF	TGTGCCAGCAGCTGGTCGGGTCTGAACACCGGGGAGCTGTTTTTT
TRBD1	NA	TRBJ1-2	TRBV4-3	CASSPQGADSYGYTF	TGCGCCAGCAGCCCACAGGGGGCGGACTCCTATGGCTACACCTTC
NA	NA	TRBJ2-7	TRBV7-9	CASSLVGTSYEQYF	TGTGCCAGCAGCTTAGTAGGTACCAGCTACGAGCAGTACTTC
TRBD2	NA	TRBJ2-1	TRBV9	CASSVVMGGGYNEQFF	TGTGCCAGCAGCGTAGTAATGGGGGGGGGTTACAATGAGCAGTTCTTC
NA	few	TRBJ1-3	TRBV7-9	CASSLSGELENTIYF	TGTGCCAGCAGCCTTTCAGGGGAATTAGAAAACACCATATATTTT
NA	few	TRBJ2-7	TRBV4-3	CASSQERSSEQYF	TGCGCCAGCAGCCAAGAAAGGTCAAGCGAGCAGTACTTC
TRBD2	NA	TRBJ2-1	TRBV6-2/TRBV6-3	CASGDVGLGVVNEQFF	TGTGCCAGCGGCGACGTTGGACTAGGGGTAGTGAATGAGCAGTTCTTC
NA	NA	TRBJ1-2	TRBV4-3	CASSQERSGALYGYTF	TGCGCCAGCAGCCAAGAACGGTCAGGGGCCCTCTATGGCTACACCTTC
NA	NA	TRBJ1-2	TRBV24-1	CATSPGLPGSGYTF	TGTGCCACCAGTCCGGGACTCCCGGGCTCTGGCTACACCTTC
NA	few	TRBJ2-7	TRBV27	CASRLNRGAGEQYF	TGTGCCAGCAGACTGAACCGGGGGGCTGGCGAGCAGTACTTC